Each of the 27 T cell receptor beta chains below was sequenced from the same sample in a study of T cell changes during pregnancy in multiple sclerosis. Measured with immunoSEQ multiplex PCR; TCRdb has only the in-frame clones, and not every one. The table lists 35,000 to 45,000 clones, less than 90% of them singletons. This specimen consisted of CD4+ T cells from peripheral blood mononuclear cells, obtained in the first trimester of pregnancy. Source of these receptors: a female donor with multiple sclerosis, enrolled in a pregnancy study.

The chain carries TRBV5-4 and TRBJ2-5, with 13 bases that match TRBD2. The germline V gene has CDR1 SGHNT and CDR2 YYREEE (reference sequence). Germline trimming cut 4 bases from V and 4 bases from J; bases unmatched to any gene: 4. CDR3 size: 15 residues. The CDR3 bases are TGTGCCAGCAGCCCGGGACTAGCGGGGTCAGAGACCCAGTACTTC. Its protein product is CASSPGLAGSETQYF.

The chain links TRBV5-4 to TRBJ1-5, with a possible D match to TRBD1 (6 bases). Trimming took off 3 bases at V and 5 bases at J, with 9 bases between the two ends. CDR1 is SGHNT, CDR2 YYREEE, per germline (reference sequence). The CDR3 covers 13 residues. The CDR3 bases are TGTGCCAGCAGCTCTCACAGGGATCAGCCCCAGCATTTT. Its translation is CASSSHRDQPQHF.

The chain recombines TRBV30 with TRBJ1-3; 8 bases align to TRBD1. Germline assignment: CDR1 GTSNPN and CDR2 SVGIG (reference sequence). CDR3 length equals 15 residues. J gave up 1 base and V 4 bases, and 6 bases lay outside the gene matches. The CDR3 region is CAWTGGMVSGNTIYF. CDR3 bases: TGTGCCTGGACAGGGGGCATGGTATCTGGAAACACCATATATTTT.

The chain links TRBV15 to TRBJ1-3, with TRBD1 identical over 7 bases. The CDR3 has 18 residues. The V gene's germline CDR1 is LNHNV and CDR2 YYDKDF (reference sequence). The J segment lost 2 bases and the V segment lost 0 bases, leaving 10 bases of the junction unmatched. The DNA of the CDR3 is TGTGCCACCAGCAGAGATTTTGGGACCCAGGGGGCTGGAAACACCATATATTTT. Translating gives CATSRDFGTQGAGNTIYF.

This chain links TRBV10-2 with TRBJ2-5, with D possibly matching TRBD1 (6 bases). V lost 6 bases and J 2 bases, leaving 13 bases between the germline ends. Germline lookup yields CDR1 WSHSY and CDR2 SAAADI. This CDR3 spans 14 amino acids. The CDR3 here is CASRGTPHQETQYF. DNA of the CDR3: TGCGCCAGCAGGGGGACACCCCATCAAGAGACCCAGTACTTC.

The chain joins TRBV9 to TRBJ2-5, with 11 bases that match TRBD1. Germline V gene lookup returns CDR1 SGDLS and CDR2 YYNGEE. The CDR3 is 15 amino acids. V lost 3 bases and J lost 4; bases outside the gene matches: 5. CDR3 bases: TGTGCCAGCAGCGCGGGGACAGGGGGGGGAGAGACCCAGTACTTC. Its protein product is CASSAGTGGGETQYF.

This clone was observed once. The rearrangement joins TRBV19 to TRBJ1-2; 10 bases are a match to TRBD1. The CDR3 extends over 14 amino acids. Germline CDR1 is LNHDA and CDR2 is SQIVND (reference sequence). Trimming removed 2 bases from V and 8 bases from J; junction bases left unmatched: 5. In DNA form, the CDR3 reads TGTGCCAGTAGTATACGACAGGGGGCGCAAGGCTACACCTTC. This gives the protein CASSIRQGAQGYTF.

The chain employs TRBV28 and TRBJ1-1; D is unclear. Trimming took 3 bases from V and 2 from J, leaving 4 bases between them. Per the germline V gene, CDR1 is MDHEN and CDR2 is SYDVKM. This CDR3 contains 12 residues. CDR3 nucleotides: TGTGCCAGCAGTTTGGCAAACACTGAAGCTTTCTTT. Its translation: CASSLANTEAFF.

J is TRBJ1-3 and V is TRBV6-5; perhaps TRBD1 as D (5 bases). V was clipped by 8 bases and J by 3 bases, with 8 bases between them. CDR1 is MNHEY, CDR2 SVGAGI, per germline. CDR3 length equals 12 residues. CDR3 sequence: CASVGDGNTIYF. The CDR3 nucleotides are TGTGCCAGCGTAGGGGATGGAAACACCATATATTTT.

CDR3 protein: CAWSVLTDTQYF. The DNA for the CDR3 is TGTGCCTGGAGTGTACTAACAGATACGCAGTATTTT. The chain couples TRBV30 to TRBJ2-3; D is unresolved. CDR3 size: 12 residues. Germline V gene sequence: CDR1 GTSNPN, CDR2 SVGIG (reference sequence). Trimming took 0 bases from V and 3 from J, leaving 4 bases between them. Filled out from reference TRBV30 and TRBJ2-3, the complete variable domain reads SQTIHQWPATLVQPVGSPLSLECTVEGTSNPNLYWYRQAAGRGLQLLFYSVGIGQISSEVPQNLSASRPQDRQFILSSKKLLLSDSGFYLCAWSVLTDTQYFGPGTRLTVL.

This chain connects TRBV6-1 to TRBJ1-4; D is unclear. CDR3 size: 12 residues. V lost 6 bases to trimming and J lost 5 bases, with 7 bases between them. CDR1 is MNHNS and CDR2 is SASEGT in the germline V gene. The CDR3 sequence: CASRRWNEKLFF. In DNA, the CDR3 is TGTGCCAGCAGACGGTGGAATGAAAAACTGTTTTTT.

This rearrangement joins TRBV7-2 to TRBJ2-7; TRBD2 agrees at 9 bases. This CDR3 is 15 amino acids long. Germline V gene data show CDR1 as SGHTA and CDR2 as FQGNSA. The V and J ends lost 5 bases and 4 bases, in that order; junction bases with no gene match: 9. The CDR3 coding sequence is TGTGCCAGCAGCATTAGCGGGAGTAATACTTACGAGCAGTACTTC. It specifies CASSISGSNTYEQYF.

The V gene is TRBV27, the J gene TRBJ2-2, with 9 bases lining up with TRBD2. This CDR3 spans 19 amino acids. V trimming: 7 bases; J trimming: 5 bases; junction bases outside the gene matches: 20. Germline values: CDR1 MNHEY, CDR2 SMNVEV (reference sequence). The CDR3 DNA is TGTGCCAGCAAGGTTGAAGGGACACTAGCGGGCTACCAAACCGGGGAGCTGTTTTTT. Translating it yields CASKVEGTLAGYQTGELFF.

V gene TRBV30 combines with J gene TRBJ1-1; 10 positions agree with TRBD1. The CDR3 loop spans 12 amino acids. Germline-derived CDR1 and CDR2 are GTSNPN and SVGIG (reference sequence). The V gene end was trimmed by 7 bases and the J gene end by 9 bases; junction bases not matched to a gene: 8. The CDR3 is CAYGQGGEKAFF. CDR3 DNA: TGTGCCTACGGACAGGGGGGGGAAAAAGCTTTCTTT.

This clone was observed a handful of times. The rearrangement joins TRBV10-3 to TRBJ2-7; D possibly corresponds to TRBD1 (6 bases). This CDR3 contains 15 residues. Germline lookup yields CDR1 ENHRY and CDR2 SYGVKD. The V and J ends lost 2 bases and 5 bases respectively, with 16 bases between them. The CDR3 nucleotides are TGTGCCATCAGTGAGCAGGACAGAGGTCGCGACGAGCAGTACTTC. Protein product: CAISEQDRGRDEQYF.

CDR3 region: CASSLVVGRETEAFF. The DNA for the CDR3 is TGTGCCAGCAGCTTAGTAGTGGGTCGGGAGACTGAAGCTTTCTTT. J is TRBJ1-1 and V is TRBV7-9; D remains ambiguous. Trimming left V 1 base short and J 5 bases short, with 14 bases between. This CDR3 comprises 15 residues. Germline CDR1 and CDR2: SEHNR and FQNEAQ (reference sequence). Full variable domain (rest looked up from reference TRBV7-9 and TRBJ1-1): DTGVSQNPRHKITKRGQNVTFRCDPISEHNRLYWYRQTLGQGPEFLTYFQNEAQLEKSRLLSDRFSAERPKGSFSTLEIQRTEQGDSAMYLCASSLVVGRETEAFFGQGTRLTVV.

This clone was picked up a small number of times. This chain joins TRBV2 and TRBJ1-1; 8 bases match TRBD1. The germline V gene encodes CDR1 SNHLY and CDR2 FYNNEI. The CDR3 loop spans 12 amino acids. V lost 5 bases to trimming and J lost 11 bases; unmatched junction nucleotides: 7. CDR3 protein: CASSPRTGFAFF. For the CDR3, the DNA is TGTGCCAGCAGTCCCCGGACAGGGTTTGCTTTCTTT.

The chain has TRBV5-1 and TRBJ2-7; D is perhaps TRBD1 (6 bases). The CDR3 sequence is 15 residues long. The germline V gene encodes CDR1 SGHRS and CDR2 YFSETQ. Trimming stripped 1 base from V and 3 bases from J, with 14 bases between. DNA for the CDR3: TGCGCCAGCAGCTTGACCAGGGGTGGAAACTACGAGCAGTACTTC. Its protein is CASSLTRGGNYEQYF.

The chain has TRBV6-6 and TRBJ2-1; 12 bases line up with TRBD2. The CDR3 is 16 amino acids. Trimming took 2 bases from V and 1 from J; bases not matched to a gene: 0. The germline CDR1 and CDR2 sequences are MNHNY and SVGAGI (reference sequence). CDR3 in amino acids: CASSYLAGGSYNEQFF. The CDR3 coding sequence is TGTGCCAGCAGTTACCTAGCGGGAGGGTCCTACAATGAGCAGTTCTTC.

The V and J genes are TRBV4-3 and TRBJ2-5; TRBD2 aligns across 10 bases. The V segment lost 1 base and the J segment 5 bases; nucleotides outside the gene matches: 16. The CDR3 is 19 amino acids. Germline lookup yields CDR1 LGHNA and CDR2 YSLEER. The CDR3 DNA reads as TGCGCCAGCAGCCAAGTTGGTAAGGGACTAGCGCGGGCGGGGGAGACCCAGTACTTC. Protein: CASSQVGKGLARAGETQYF.

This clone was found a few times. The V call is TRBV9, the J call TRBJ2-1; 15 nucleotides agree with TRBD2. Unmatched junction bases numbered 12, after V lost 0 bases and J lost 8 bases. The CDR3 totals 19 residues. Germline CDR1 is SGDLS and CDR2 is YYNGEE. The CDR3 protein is CASSVDFGGLAGGFHEQFF. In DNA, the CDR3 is TGTGCCAGCAGCGTAGATTTTGGTGGACTAGCGGGAGGGTTCCATGAGCAGTTCTTC.

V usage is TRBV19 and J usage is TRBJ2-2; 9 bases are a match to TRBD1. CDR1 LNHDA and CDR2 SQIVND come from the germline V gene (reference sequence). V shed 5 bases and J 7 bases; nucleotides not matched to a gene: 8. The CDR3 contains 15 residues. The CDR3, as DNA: TGTGCCAGTAGTGCTTCCGGGACAGGGCACGGGGAGCTGTTTTTT. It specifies CASSASGTGHGELFF.

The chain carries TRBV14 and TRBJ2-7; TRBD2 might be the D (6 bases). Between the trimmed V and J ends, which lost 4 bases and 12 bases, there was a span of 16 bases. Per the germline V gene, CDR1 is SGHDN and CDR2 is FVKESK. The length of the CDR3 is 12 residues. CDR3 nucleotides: TGTGCCAGCAGCCTAAATGGCGGGACCCCGTACTTC. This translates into CASSLNGGTPYF.

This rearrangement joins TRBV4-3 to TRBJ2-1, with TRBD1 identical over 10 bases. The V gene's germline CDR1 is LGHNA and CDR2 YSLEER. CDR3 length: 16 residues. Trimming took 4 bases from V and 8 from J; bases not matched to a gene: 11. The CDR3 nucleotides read TGCGCCAGCAGCCGAGACAGGGGGCGCTCGGTCGATGAGCAGTTCTTC. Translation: CASSRDRGRSVDEQFF.

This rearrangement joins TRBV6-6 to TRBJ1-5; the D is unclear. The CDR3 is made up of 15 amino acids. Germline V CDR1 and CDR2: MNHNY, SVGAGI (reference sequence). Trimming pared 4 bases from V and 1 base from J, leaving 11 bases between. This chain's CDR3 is CASSSGGLSNQPQHF. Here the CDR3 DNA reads TGTGCCAGCAGTTCCGGTGGTTTGAGCAATCAGCCCCAGCATTTT.

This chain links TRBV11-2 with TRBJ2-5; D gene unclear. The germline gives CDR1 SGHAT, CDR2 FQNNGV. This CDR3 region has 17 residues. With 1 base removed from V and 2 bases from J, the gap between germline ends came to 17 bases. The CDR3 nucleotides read TGTGCCAGCAGCTTAGCGACCGTGGGCAAACCACAAGAGACCCAGTACTTC. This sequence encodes CASSLATVGKPQETQYF.

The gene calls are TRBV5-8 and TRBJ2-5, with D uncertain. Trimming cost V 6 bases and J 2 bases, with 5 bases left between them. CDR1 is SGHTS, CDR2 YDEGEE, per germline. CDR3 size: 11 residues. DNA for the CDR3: TGTGCCAGCAACCTACAAGAGACCCAGTACTTC. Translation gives CASNLQETQYF.